The 17 T cell receptor beta chains below all came from one sample that was sequenced in a study of blood T cell repertoires in COVID-19 (dated by TCRdb to between 2020 and 2021). Library prep was done by the immunoSEQ multiplex PCR assay. The clones in this table, taken by TCRdb from immuneACCESS, are in-frame only. Not every clone is retained; where verified, under half of the shortfall comes from an unresolved V gene, and the cause of the rest is unknown. The sample table holds under 250,000 clones, of which 75% to 85% were seen once. The biggest ten clones account for 5.2% of the sample. Sequencing used peripheral blood. The receptors shown here come from a woman between 65 and 79 years old with COVID-19, enrolled during active disease.

The chain combines TRBV4-1 with TRBJ2-1, with D tentatively TRBD2 (6 bases). Trimming left V 4 bases short and J 4 bases short, with 14 bases between. Per germline, CDR1 MGHRA and CDR2 YSYEKL. This CDR3 has 15 amino acids. The DNA of the CDR3 is TGCGCCAGCAGCCCTCTAGCGCAAGCGTACAATGAGCAGTTCTTC. Translation gives CASSPLAQAYNEQFF.

The rearrangement joins TRBV30 to TRBJ1-2; the D gene is possibly TRBD1 (6 bases). Trimming pared 3 bases from V and 7 bases from J, leaving 12 bases between. This CDR3 is 12 amino acids long. Germline lookup yields CDR1 GTSNPN and CDR2 SVGIG (reference sequence). DNA of the CDR3: TGTGCCTGGAGCAGCAGGGGCACTGGCTACACCTTC. Its translation: CAWSSRGTGYTF.

This chain uses TRBV5-6 with TRBJ2-5, with 8 bases fitting TRBD1. CDR3 length: 15 amino acids. The V and J ends lost 0 bases and 5 bases, in that order; junction bases with no gene match: 6. Germline CDR1 SGHDT, CDR2 YYEEEE. The DNA of the CDR3 is TGTGCCAGCAGCTTGGGGGACAGGCCGTGGGAGACCCAGTACTTC. Translated: CASSLGDRPWETQYF.

V and J are TRBV3-1 (or the pseudogene TRBV3-2) and TRBJ1-6, with a weak D call TRBD1 (5 bases). This CDR3 comprises 15 residues. The germline V gene has CDR1 LGHDT and CDR2 YNNKEL (reference sequence). Trimming left V 2 bases short and J 7 bases short, with 12 bases between. The CDR3 is CASSQYDSSNSPLHF. In DNA, the CDR3 is TGTGCCAGCAGCCAATATGACAGCTCCAATTCACCCCTCCACTTT.

This sequence joins TRBV7-2 and TRBJ1-4; 10 nucleotides line up with TRBD1. The CDR3 is 15 residues long. CDR1 is SGHTA and CDR2 is FQGNSA in the germline V gene. The ends lost 1 base at V and 7 bases at J; junction bases unmatched: 3. The CDR3 DNA reads TGTGCCAGCAGCTTAGGAGGGACAGGGGCTGAAAAACTGTTTTTT. Amino acid sequence: CASSLGGTGAEKLFF. Filled out from reference TRBV7-2 and TRBJ1-4, the complete variable domain reads GAGVSQSPSNKVTEKGKDVELRCDPISGHTALYWYRQSLGQGLEFLIYFQGNSAPDKSGLPSDRFSAERTGGSVSTLTIQRTQQEDSAVYLCASSLGGTGAEKLFFGSGTQLSVL.

This chain connects TRBV7-2 to TRBJ2-7, with 7 bases that match TRBD2. The CDR3 contains 16 residues. Germline CDR1 SGHTA, CDR2 FQGNSA. The J segment lost 3 bases and the V segment lost 5 bases, leaving 13 bases of the junction unmatched. This chain's CDR3 is CASSPRVGSGFYEQYF. DNA of the CDR3: TGTGCCAGCAGCCCTAGGGTTGGTAGCGGGTTCTACGAGCAGTACTTC.

J is TRBJ2-1 and V is TRBV19; D gene ambiguous. Between the trimmed V and J ends, which lost 1 base and 4 bases, there was a span of 8 bases. The CDR3 covers 14 residues. Germline CDR1 and CDR2: LNHDA and SQIVND (reference sequence). CDR3 in amino acids: CASSIVSGYNEQFF. CDR3 coding DNA: TGTGCCAGTAGTATAGTTTCAGGTTACAATGAGCAGTTCTTC.

The count of this clone is one. The V call is TRBV6-5, the J call TRBJ2-3; 10 bases align to TRBD1. The CDR3 length is 15 residues. Germline V gives CDR1 MNHEY, CDR2 SVGAGI. With 3 bases clipped from V and 3 bases from J, the junction kept 3 bases outside the gene matches. In DNA, the CDR3 is TGTGCCAGCAGTTATAGGACAGGGGGAACAGATACGCAGTATTTT. This gives the protein CASSYRTGGTDTQYF.

J is TRBJ1-5 and V is TRBV21-1; the table's D call, TRBD1, has no DNA check behind it. TRBV21-1 is shown as a pseudogene. The CDR3 loop spans 20 amino acids. DNA for the CDR3: TGTGCCAGCAGCAAAGTGGTCTCGGACAGTACTCCCTATAGCAATCAGCCCCAGCATTTT. Translated: CASSKVVSDSTPYSNQPQHF.

This chain joins TRBV27 and TRBJ1-2; TRBD1 agrees at 8 bases. The CDR3 spans 15 residues. CDR1 MNHEY and CDR2 SMNVEV come from the germline V gene (reference sequence). The J segment lost 4 bases and the V segment lost 1 base, leaving 5 bases of the junction unmatched. CDR3 sequence reads: CASSLYQGAIYGYTF. The CDR3 DNA is TGTGCCAGCAGTTTATATCAGGGGGCGATCTATGGCTACACCTTC.

This clone was picked up a small number of times. The rearrangement joins TRBV2 to TRBJ1-5, with 7 positions matching TRBD1. Germline-derived CDR1 and CDR2 are SNHLY and FYNNEI. V lost 4 bases to trimming and J lost 6 bases; unmatched junction nucleotides: 6. The CDR3 extends over 14 amino acids. The CDR3 DNA follows: TGTGCCAGCAGTGGACAGGGAATGCGTCAGCCCCAGCATTTT. Translating gives CASSGQGMRQPQHF.

The chain carries TRBV7-3 and TRBJ1-2; 8 bases fit TRBD1. Trimming removed 5 bases from V and 5 bases from J; junction bases left unmatched: 10. Germline V gives CDR1 SGHTA, CDR2 FQGTGA. The CDR3 is 15 residues long. CDR3 DNA: TGTGCCAGCAGCCCTGACGGACAGGGAAGGTATGGCTACACCTTC. It encodes CASSPDGQGRYGYTF. Looking up the rest from reference TRBV7-3 and TRBJ1-2 gives the full variable domain: GAGVSQTPSNKVTEKGKYVELRCDPISGHTALYWYRQSLGQGPEFLIYFQGTGAADDSGLPNDRFFAVRPEGSVSTLKIQRTERGDSAVYLCASSPDGQGRYGYTFGSGTRLTVV.

The rearrangement uses TRBV11-3 and TRBJ1-1; D is unclear. CDR1 and CDR2 (germline): SGHNT, YENEEA. V was trimmed by 1 base and J by 5 bases, leaving 14 bases between them. This CDR3 spans 15 amino acids. The CDR3, as DNA: TGTGCCAGCAGCTTAGCATTACGGAGGTGTACTGAAGCTTTCTTT. Residues: CASSLALRRCTEAFF.

The V gene is TRBV6-6, the J gene TRBJ1-1; D is perhaps TRBD1 (5 bases). Germline values: CDR1 MNHNY, CDR2 SVGAGI (reference sequence). There are 13 residues in the CDR3. Trimming removed 2 bases at V and 8 bases at J, with 12 bases between. The CDR3 spells CASSYGAESEAFF. CDR3 coding DNA: TGTGCCAGCAGTTACGGGGCAGAGAGCGAAGCTTTCTTT.

The V and J genes are TRBV7-3 and TRBJ2-2, with D possibly matching TRBD2 (6 bases). The germline V gene encodes CDR1 SGHTA and CDR2 FQGTGA. V was clipped by 2 bases and J by 4 bases, with 8 bases between them. The CDR3 has 14 amino acids. CDR3 region: CASSLGDSTGELFF. For the CDR3, the DNA is TGTGCCAGCAGCTTAGGGGACTCCACCGGGGAGCTGTTTTTT.

This chain connects TRBV3-1 (or the pseudogene TRBV3-2) to TRBJ1-5; D call uncertain. V was shortened by 1 base and J by 7 bases, with 8 bases between the two germline ends. CDR1 and CDR2 from the germline V gene are LGHDT and YNNKEL (reference sequence). The CDR3 totals 13 residues. The CDR3 here is CASSQGGVQPQHF. CDR3 nucleotides: TGTGCCAGCAGCCAAGGCGGGGTCCAGCCCCAGCATTTT.

This clone was seen only once. The gene calls are TRBV4-1 and TRBJ2-3; D may be TRBD1 (5 bases). This CDR3 is built from 13 residues. V lost 5 bases to trimming and J lost 2 bases, with 8 bases between them. Germline loops: CDR1 MGHRA, CDR2 YSYEKL. The CDR3 loop reads CASSKDITDTQYF. The CDR3 nucleotides are TGCGCCAGCAGCAAGGACATCACAGATACGCAGTATTTT.